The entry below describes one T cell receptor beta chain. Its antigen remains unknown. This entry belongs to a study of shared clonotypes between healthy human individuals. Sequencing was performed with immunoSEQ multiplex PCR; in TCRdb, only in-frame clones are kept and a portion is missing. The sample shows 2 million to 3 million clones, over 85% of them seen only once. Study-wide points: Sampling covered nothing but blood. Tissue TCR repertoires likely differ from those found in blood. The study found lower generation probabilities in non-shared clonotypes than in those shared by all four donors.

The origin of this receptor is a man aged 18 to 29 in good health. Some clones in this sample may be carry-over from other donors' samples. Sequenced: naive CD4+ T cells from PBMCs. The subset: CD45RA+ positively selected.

CDR3 loop: CASSAHGEGVGEQYF. The CDR3 nucleotides are TGTGCCAGCAGCGCCCACGGAGAGGGTGTAGGGGAGCAGTACTTC. J is TRBJ2-7 and V is TRBV9; TRBD2 is a possible D gene (5 bases). The CDR3 spans 15 residues. The germline V and J ends were trimmed by 3 bases and 7 bases, with 20 bases remaining between them. From germline, CDR1 is SGDLS and CDR2 YYNGEE. Full variable domain (missing parts from reference TRBV9 and TRBJ2-7): DSGVTQTPKHLITATGQRVTLRCSPRSGDLSVYWYQQSLDQGLQFLIQYYNGEERAKGNILERFSAQQFPDLHSELNLSSLELGDSALYFCASSAHGEGVGEQYFGPGTRLTVT.